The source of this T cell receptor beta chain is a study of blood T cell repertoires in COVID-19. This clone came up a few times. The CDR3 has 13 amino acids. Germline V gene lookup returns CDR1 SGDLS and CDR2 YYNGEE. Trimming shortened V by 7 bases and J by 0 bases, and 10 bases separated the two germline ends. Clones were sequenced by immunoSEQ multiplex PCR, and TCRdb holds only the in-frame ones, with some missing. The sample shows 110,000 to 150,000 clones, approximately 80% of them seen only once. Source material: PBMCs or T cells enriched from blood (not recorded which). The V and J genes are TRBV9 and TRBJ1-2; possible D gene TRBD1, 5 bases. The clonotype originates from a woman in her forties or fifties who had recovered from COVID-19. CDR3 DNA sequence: TGTGCCAGCCAGGACACAGCTAACTATGGCTACACCTTC. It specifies CASQDTANYGYTF.